This TCR beta chain was documented in a study of OX40 agonist ivuxolimab in advanced cancers. Clones were read by immunoSEQ multiplex PCR, and TCRdb kept only the in-frame ones, dropping some. This table has about 53,000 clones, around 85% appearing once. Germline V gives CDR1 SGHRS, CDR2 YFSETQ. The CDR3 is 15 amino acids. V was clipped by 3 bases and J by 5 bases, with 18 bases between them. Cycle 7 day 1, cycle 4 day 1, and baseline were the timepoints at which blood was sampled. This chain links TRBV5-1 with TRBJ2-7; D may match TRBD1 or TRBD2 (5 bases each). The sample was CD4+ or CD8+ T cells sorted from blood, taken in a trial of the OX40 agonist ivuxolimab. This TCR was recovered from an adult with an advanced solid tumor such as melanoma, head and neck, liver or kidney cancer. The CDR3 DNA sequence: TGCGCCAGCAGCTGGGCCGGGACCCTCCAGGACGAGCAGTACTTC. Its protein is CASSWAGTLQDEQYF.